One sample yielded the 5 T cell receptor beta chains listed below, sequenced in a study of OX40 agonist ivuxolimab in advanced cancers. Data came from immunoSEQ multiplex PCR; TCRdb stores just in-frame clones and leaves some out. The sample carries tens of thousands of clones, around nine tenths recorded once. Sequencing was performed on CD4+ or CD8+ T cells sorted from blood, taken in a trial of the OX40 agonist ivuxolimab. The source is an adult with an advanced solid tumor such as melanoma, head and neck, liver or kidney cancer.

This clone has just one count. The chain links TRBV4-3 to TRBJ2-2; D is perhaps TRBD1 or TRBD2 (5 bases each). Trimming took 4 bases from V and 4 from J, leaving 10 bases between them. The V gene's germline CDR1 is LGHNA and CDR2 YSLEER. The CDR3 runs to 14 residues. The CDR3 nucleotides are TGCGCCAGCAGCCCCAGGGACCGCACCGGGGAGCTGTTTTTT. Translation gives CASSPRDRTGELFF.

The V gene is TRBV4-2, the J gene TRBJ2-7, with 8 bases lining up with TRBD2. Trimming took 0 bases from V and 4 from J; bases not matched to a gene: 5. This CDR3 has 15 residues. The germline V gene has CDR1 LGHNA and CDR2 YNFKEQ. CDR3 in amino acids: CASSQDPAGVYEQYF. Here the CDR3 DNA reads TGTGCCAGCAGCCAAGATCCAGCGGGAGTTTACGAGCAGTACTTC.

The CDR3 DNA reads TGTGCCAGCAGCCCTTGGGGGTATTTTGGTTCACCCCTCCACTTT. It encodes CASSPWGYFGSPLHF. The rearrangement links TRBV5-6 to TRBJ1-6, with D perhaps TRBD1 (5 bases). Per germline, CDR1 SGHDT and CDR2 YYEEEE. Trimming removed 4 bases from V and 9 bases from J, with 17 bases in between. The CDR3 is 15 amino acids.

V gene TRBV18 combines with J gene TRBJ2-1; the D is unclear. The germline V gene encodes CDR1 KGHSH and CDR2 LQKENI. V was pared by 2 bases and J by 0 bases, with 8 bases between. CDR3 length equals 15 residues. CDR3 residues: CASSPDRASYNEQFF. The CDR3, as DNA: TGTGCCAGCTCACCAGACCGGGCCTCCTACAATGAGCAGTTCTTC.

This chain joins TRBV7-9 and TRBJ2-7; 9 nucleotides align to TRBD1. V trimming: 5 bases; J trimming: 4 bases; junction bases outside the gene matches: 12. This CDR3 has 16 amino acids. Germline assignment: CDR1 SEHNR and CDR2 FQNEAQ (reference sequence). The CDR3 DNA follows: TGTGCCAGCAGCCCCAACTCCGGGACAGGGACTTACGAGCAGTACTTC. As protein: CASSPNSGTGTYEQYF.